This T cell receptor beta chain came from a study of blood T cell repertoires in COVID-19. Germline assignment: CDR1 SGDLS and CDR2 YYNGEE. CDR3 length equals 15 residues. The V and J ends lost 0 bases and 4 bases, in that order; junction bases with no gene match: 1. Sequencing was performed with immunoSEQ multiplex PCR; in TCRdb, only in-frame clones are kept and a portion is missing. The sample shows about 97,000 clones, roughly nine tenths of them seen only once. The count of this clone is one. The TCR comes from a woman in her 50s with COVID-19, enrolled during active disease. Sequenced: peripheral blood. V is TRBV9 and J is TRBJ2-1; 10 nucleotides agree with TRBD2. The CDR3 region is CASSVDSGGYNEQFF. CDR3 nucleotides: TGTGCCAGCAGCGTAGATAGCGGGGGGTACAATGAGCAGTTCTTC.